These 9 T cell receptor beta chains were sequenced from one sample in a study of tumor and adjacent non-tumor tissue in lung cancer. A modified ARM-PCR protocol with three rounds of nested PCR amplified TCRbeta. From the multiplex PCR reads, TCRdb called clonotypes with MiXCR, one entry per CDR3 protein. The sample holds approximately 120,000 distinct CDR3 sequences; 66% are singletons and the top ten take 9.5% to 15%. No cell sorting was done before RNA was extracted from the tissue. Sequenced: lung tumor tissue. The receptors were sampled from a man under 40 with non-small cell lung cancer.

With respect to this clonotype: The conserved final phenylalanine or tryptophan is absent from the CDR3, which likely points to a read error. This rearrangement joins TRBV6-5 to TRBJ2-7; D gene uncertain. The CDR3 sequence is 12 residues long. The V end lost 2 bases, the J end lost 4 bases, and 6 bases lay between the germline ends. CDR1 is MNHEY, CDR2 SVGAGI, per germline. This chain's CDR3 is CASSYNIYEQYL. The CDR3 DNA reads as TGTGCCAGCAGTTACAATATATACGAGCAGTACCTC.

About this clonotype itself: This may be a read error: a much more frequent sequence differs by one nucleotide. V gene TRBV12-3 or TRBV12-4 combines with J gene TRBJ2-3, with 7 bases matching TRBD1. This CDR3 has 14 amino acids. In DNA form, the CDR3 reads TGTGCCAGCAGTTTACCCGGGACAGTAGATAGGCAGTATTTT. It translates to CASSLPGTVDRQYF.

This chain uses TRBV29-1 with TRBJ1-3; no firm D call. The CDR3 is 16 amino acids. Germline V gene data show CDR1 as SQVTM and CDR2 as ANQGSEA. Trimming shortened V by 3 bases and J by 1 base, and 16 bases separated the two germline ends. The CDR3 DNA is TGCAGCGTTGACTTTGTCGGGTCGGGATCTGGAAACACCATATATTTT. It encodes CSVDFVGSGSGNTIYF. The whole variable domain, remainder taken from reference TRBV29-1 and TRBJ1-3, is SAVISQKPSRDICQRGTSLTIQCQVDSQVTMMFWYRQQPGQSLTLIATANQGSEATYESGFVIDKFPISRPNLTFSTLTVSNMSPEDSSIYLCSVDFVGSGSGNTIYFGEGSWLTVV.

This clonotype was observed a single time. A much larger clone is a single base away; this may be a read error. The chain recombines TRBV6-1 with TRBJ1-1, with 8 bases aligning to TRBD1. The trim removed 9 bases at V and 6 bases at J, leaving 12 bases unmatched. Per germline, CDR1 MNHNS and CDR2 SASEGT. This CDR3 spans 14 amino acids. CDR3 nucleotide sequence: TGTGCCAGAACCATCGACAGGGGAGGCGCTGAAGCTTTCTTT. This translates into CARTIDRGGAEAFF.

The chain has TRBV7-8 and TRBJ2-3; 9 positions agree with TRBD2. V was clipped by 7 bases and J by 4 bases; unmatched bases: 12. The V gene's germline CDR1 is SGHVS and CDR2 FQNEAQ. The CDR3 runs 16 residues. The CDR3 loop reads CASKSRTSDIPDTQYF. The CDR3 DNA reads as TGTGCCAGCAAGTCCAGGACTAGCGACATTCCAGATACGCAGTATTTT.

Details on this clonotype: A read error is possible here, since a much larger clone lies one base away. The chain has TRBV4-1 and TRBJ2-1, with TRBD1 matching 10 bases. This CDR3 contains 15 residues. Germline CDR1 reads MGHRA; CDR2 reads YSYEKL. The CDR3 DNA reads as TGCACCAGCAGCCAGACAGGGGGCGACTACAATGAGCAGTTCTTC. Translated: CTSSQTGGDYNEQFF.

This clonotype has ten or more counts. This chain connects TRBV20-1 to TRBJ1-1, with 7 bases identical to TRBD1. The CDR3 runs to 16 residues. CDR1 and CDR2 (germline): DFQATT, SNEGSKA (reference sequence). The V gene end was trimmed by 2 bases and the J gene end by 3 bases; junction bases not matched to a gene: 12. The CDR3 coding sequence is TGCAGTGCTAGACGTCCAGGGGGATATAAGGACACTGAAGCTTTCTTT. Its protein is CSARRPGGYKDTEAFF.

As for this clonotype: Since a much larger clone is just one base distant, this may be a read error. The chain combines TRBV5-4 with TRBJ2-2, with 9 bases that match TRBD1. CDR1 and CDR2 (germline): SGHNT, YYREEE (reference sequence). The CDR3 contains 14 residues. V gave up 3 bases and J gave up 9 bases; unmatched junction bases: 6. The CDR3, as DNA: TGTGCCAGCAGCTCACAGGGGGCATCCTGGGAGCTGTTTTTT. This sequence encodes CASSSQGASWELFF.

With regard to this clonotype: The junction and the germline gene differ at one end; a read error may be behind it. The rearrangement links TRBV4-1 to TRBJ1-3, with a tentative D call TRBD1 (5 bases). Germline CDR1 reads MGHRA; CDR2 reads YSYEKL. The length of the CDR3 is 15 residues. The CDR3 DNA follows: TGCGCCAGTAGCCAAGAAGGACACTCTGGAAACACCATATATTTT. This sequence encodes CASSQEGHSGNTIYF.